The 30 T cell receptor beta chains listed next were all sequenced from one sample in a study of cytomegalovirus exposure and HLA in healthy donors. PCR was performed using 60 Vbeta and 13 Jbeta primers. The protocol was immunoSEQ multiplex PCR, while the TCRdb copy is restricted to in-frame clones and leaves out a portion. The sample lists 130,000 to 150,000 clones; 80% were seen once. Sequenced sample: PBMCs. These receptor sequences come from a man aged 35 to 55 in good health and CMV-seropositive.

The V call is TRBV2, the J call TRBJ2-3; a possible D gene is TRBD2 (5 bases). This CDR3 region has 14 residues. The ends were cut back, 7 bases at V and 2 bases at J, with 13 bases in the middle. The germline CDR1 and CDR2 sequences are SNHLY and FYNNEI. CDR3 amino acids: CASIAGSFTDTQYF. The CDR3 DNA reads TGTGCCAGCATTGCTGGGAGTTTCACAGATACGCAGTATTTT.

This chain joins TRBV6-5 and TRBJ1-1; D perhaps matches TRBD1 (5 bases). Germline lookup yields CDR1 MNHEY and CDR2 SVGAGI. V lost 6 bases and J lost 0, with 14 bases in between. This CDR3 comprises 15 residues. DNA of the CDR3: TGTGCCAGCAGCAGACAGTTTGGGGTGAACACTGAAGCTTTCTTT. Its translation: CASSRQFGVNTEAFF.

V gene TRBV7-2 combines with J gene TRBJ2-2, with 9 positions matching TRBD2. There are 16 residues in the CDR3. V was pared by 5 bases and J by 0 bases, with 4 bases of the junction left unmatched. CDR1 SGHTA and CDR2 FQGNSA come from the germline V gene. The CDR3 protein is CASSPSGGSNTGELFF. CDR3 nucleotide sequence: TGTGCCAGCAGCCCGAGCGGGGGGTCGAACACCGGGGAGCTGTTTTTT.

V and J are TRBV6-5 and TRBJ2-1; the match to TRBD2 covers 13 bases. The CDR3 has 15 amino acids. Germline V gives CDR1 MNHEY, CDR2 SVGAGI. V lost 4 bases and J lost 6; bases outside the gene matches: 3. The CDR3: CASSSGLAGVNEQFF. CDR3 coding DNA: TGTGCCAGCAGTTCAGGACTAGCGGGAGTCAATGAGCAGTTCTTC.

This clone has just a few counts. This CDR3 is CASSSSLNTEAFF. Here the CDR3 DNA reads TGTGCCAGCTCATCGAGTCTGAACACTGAAGCTTTCTTT. The chain has TRBV18 and TRBJ1-1, with D unresolved. V lost 5 bases, J lost 0 bases, and 7 bases lay in between. The CDR3 covers 13 residues. CDR1 KGHSH and CDR2 LQKENI come from the germline V gene.

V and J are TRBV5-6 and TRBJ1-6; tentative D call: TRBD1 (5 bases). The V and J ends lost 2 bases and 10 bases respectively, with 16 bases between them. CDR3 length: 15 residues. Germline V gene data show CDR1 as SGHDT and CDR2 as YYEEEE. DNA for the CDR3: TGTGCCAGCAGCTTCGTAGGGGCTGTCGAGTCACCCCTCCACTTT. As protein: CASSFVGAVESPLHF.

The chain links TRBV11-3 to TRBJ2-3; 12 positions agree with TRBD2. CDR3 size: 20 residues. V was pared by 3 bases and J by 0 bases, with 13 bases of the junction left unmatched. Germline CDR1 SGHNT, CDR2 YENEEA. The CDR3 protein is CASSFRTSGTQGASTDTQYF. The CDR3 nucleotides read TGTGCCAGCAGCTTTCGGACTAGCGGGACCCAGGGGGCTAGCACAGATACGCAGTATTTT.

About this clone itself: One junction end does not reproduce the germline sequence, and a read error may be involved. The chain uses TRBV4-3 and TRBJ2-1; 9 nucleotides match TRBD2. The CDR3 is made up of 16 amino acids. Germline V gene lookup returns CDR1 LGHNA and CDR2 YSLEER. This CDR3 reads CASSQAAGGPYNEQFF. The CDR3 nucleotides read TGCGCCAGCAGTCAAGCGGCGGGAGGGCCCTACAATGAGCAGTTCTTC.

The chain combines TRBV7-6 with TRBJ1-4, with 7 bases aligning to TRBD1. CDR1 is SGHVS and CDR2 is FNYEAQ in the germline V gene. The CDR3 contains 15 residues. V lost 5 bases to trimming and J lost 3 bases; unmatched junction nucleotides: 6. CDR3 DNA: TGTGCCAGCAGCAATGACAGGGACTCTAATGAAAAACTGTTTTTT. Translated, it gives CASSNDRDSNEKLFF.

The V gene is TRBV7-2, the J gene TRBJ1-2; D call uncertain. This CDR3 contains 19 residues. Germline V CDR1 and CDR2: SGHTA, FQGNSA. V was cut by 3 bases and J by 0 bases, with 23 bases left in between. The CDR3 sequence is CASSLHTGSLLPTNYGYTF. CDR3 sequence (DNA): TGTGCCAGCAGCTTGCATACCGGGTCCCTGCTCCCTACTAACTATGGCTACACCTTC. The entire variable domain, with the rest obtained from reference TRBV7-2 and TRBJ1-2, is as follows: GAGVSQSPSNKVTEKGKDVELRCDPISGHTALYWYRQSLGQGLEFLIYFQGNSAPDKSGLPSDRFSAERTGGSVSTLTIQRTQQEDSAVYLCASSLHTGSLLPTNYGYTFGSGTRLTVV.

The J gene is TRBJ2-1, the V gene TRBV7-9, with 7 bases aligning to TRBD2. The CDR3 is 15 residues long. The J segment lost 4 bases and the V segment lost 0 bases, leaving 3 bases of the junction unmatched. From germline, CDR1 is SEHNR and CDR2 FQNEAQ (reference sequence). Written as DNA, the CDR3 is TGTGCCAGCAGCTTAGCGGGGGGGGAATACAATGAGCAGTTCTTC. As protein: CASSLAGGEYNEQFF.

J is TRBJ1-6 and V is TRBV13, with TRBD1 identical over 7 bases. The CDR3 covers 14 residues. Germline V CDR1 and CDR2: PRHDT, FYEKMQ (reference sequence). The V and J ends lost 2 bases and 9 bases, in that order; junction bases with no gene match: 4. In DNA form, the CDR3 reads TGTGCCAGCAGCTTAAGACAGGGAAGTTCACCCCTCCACTTT. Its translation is CASSLRQGSSPLHF.

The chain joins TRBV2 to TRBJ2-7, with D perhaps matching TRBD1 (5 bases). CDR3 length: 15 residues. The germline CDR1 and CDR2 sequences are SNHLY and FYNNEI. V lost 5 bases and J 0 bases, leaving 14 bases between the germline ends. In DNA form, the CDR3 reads TGTGCCAGCAGTCCTAGACAGTTTAGCTCCTACGAGCAGTACTTC. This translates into CASSPRQFSSYEQYF.

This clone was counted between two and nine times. CDR3 bases: TGTGCCAGCAGTGTTCAGGGAAACTCACCCCTCCACTTT. It yields the protein CASSVQGNSPLHF. The chain joins TRBV6-1 to TRBJ1-6; D is possibly TRBD1 (5 bases). The CDR3 is 13 amino acids. V lost 4 bases and J lost 10, with 11 bases in between. Germline V gene lookup returns CDR1 MNHNS and CDR2 SASEGT.

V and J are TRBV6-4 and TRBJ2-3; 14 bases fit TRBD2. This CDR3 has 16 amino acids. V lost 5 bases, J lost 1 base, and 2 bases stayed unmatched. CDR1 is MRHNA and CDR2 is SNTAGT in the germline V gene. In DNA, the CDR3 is TGTGCCAGCAGTCCGGGACTAGCGGGGGGCACAGATACGCAGTATTTT. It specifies CASSPGLAGGTDTQYF.

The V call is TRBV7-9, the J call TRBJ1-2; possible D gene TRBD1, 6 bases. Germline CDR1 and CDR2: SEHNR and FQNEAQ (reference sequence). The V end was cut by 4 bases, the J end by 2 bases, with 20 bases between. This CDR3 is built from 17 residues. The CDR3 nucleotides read TGTGCCAGCAGCTCAGGGGATATCGGACAGAAGAACTATGGCTACACCTTC. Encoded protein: CASSSGDIGQKNYGYTF.

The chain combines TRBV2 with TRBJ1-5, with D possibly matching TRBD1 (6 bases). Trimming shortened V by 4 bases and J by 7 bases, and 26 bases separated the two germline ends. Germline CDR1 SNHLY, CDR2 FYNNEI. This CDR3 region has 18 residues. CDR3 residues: CASSVWGPPFRPGQPQHF. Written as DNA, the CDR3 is TGTGCCAGCAGTGTATGGGGGCCACCCTTCCGCCCCGGCCAGCCCCAGCATTTT. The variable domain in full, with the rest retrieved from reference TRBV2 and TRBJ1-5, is EPEVTQTPSHQVTQMGQEVILRCVPISNHLYFYWYRQILGQKVEFLVSFYNNEISEKSEIFDDQFSVERPDGSNFTLKIRSTKLEDSAMYFCASSVWGPPFRPGQPQHFGDGTRLSIL.

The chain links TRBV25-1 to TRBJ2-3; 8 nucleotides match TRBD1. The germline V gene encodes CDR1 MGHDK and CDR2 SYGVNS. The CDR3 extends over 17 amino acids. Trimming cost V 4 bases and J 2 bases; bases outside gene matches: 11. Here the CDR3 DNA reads TGTGCCAGCAGTGCCCCCTGGGACAGGACCCTCACAGATACGCAGTATTTT. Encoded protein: CASSAPWDRTLTDTQYF.

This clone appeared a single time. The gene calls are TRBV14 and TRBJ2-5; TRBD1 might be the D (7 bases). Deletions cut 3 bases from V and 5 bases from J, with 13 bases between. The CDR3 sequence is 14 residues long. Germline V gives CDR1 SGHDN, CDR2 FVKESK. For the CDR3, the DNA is TGTGCCAGCAGCCACACAGGGGCGGGGGAGACCCAGTACTTC. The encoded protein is CASSHTGAGETQYF.

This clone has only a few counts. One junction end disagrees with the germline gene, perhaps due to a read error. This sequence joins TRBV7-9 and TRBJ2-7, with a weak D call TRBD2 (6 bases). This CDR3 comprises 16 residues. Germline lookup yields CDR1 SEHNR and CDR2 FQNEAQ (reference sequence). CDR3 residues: CTSSFQTFGGNYEQYF. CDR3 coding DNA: TGTACCAGCAGCTTCCAGACTTTTGGGGGGAACTACGAGCAGTACTTC.

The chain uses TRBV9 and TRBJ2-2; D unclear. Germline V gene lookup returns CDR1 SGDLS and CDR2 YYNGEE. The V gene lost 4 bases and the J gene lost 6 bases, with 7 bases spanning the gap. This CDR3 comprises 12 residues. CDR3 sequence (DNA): TGTGCCAGCAGCTATGGGCCCGGGGAGCTGTTTTTT. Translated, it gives CASSYGPGELFF.

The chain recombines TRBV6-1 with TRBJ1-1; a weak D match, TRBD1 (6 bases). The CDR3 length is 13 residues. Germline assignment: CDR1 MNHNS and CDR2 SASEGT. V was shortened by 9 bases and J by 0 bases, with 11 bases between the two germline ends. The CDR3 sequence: CASLDRMNTEAFF. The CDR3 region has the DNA TGTGCCAGTCTGGACAGAATGAACACTGAAGCTTTCTTT.

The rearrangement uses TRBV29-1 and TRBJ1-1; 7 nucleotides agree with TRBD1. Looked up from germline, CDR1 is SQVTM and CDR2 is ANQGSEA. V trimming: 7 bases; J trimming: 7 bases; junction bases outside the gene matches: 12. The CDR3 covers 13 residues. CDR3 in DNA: TGCAGCGGTATCCCCGGGACAGACCTTGAAGCTTTCTTT. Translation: CSGIPGTDLEAFF.

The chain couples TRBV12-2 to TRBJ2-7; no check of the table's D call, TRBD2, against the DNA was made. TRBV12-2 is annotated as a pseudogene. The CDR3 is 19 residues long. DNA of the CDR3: TGTGCAAGTCGCTTCCCAGGCGGGCTAGCGGGGGGGTATGACTACGAGCAGTACTTC. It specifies CASRFPGGLAGGYDYEQYF.

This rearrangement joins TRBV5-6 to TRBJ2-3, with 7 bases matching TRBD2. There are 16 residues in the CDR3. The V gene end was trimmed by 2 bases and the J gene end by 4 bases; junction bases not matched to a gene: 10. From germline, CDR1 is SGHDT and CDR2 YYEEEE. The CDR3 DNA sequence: TGTGCCAGCAGCTTACCGGGACTACCTGTGGCAGATACGCAGTATTTT. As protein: CASSLPGLPVADTQYF.

CDR3 sequence: CASSSPGTTGANVLTF. The CDR3 DNA reads TGTGCCAGCAGTTCGCCCGGGACAACTGGGGCCAACGTCCTGACTTTC. The genes are TRBV28 and TRBJ2-6; TRBD1 might be the D (6 bases). Looked up from germline, CDR1 is MDHEN and CDR2 is SYDVKM. V was pared by 4 bases and J by 2 bases, with 12 bases between. The CDR3 extends over 16 amino acids.

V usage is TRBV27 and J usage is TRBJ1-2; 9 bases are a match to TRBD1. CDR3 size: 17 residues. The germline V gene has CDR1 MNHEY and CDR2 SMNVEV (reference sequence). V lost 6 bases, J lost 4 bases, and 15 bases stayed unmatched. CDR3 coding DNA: TGTGCCAGCAGATCCGGCGGTTTGGGGACAGGGCTCTATGGCTACACCTTC. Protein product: CASRSGGLGTGLYGYTF.

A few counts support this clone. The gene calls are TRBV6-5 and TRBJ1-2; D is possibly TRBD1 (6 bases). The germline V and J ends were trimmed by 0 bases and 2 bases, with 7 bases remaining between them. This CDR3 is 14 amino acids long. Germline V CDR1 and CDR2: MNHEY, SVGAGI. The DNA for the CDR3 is TGTGCCAGCAGTTACTCTGGGGGCAACTATGGCTACACCTTC. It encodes CASSYSGGNYGYTF.

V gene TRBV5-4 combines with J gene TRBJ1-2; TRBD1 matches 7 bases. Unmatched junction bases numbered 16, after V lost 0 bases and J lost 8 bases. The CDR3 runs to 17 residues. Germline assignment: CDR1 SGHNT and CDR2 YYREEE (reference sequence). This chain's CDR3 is CASSLVFRQGGEGGYTF. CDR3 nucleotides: TGTGCCAGCAGCTTGGTTTTTAGACAGGGAGGAGAAGGGGGCTACACCTTC. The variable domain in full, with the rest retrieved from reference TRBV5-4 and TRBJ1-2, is ETGVTQSPTHLIKTRGQQVTLRCSSQSGHNTVSWYQQALGQGPQFIFQYYREEENGRGNFPPRFSGLQFPNYSSELNVNALELDDSALYLCASSLVFRQGGEGGYTFGSGTRLTVV.

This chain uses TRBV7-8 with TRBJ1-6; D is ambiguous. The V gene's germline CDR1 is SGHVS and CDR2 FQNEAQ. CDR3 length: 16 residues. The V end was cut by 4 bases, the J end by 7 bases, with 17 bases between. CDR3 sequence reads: CASSSAGPWANSPLHF. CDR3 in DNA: TGTGCCAGCAGCTCGGCTGGGCCCTGGGCAAATTCACCCCTCCACTTT.